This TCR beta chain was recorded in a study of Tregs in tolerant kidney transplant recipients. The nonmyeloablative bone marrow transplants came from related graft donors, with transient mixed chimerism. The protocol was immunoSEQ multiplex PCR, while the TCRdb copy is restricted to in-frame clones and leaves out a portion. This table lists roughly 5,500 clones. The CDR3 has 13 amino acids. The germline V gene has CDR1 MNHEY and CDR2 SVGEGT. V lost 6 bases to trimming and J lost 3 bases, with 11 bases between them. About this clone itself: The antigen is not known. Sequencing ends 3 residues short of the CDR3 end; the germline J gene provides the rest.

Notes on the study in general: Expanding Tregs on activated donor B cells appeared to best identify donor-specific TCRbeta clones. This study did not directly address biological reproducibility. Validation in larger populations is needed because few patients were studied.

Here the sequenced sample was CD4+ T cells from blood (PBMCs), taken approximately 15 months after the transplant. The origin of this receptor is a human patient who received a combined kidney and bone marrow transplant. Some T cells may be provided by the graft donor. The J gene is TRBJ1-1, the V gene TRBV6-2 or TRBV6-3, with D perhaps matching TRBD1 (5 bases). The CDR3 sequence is CASRGGRYTEAFF. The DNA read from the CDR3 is TGTGCCAGCAGGGGGGGGAGGTACACTGAA.